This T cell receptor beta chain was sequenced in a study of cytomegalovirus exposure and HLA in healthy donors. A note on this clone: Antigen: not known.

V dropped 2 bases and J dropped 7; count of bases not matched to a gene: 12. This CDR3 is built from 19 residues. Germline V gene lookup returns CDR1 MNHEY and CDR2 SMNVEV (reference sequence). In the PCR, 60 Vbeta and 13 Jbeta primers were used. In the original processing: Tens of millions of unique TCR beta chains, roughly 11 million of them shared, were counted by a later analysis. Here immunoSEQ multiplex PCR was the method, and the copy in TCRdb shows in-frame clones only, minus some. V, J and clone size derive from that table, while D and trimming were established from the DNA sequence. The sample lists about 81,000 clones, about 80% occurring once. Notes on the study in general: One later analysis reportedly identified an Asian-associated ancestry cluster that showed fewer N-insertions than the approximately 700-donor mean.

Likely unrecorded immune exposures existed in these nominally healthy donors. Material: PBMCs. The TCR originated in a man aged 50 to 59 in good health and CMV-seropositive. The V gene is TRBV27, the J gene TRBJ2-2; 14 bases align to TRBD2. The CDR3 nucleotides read TGTGCCAGCAGTTTAGGAGCACGACTAGCGGGAGGGCCGATCGGGGAGCTGTTTTTT. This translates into CASSLGARLAGGPIGELFF.